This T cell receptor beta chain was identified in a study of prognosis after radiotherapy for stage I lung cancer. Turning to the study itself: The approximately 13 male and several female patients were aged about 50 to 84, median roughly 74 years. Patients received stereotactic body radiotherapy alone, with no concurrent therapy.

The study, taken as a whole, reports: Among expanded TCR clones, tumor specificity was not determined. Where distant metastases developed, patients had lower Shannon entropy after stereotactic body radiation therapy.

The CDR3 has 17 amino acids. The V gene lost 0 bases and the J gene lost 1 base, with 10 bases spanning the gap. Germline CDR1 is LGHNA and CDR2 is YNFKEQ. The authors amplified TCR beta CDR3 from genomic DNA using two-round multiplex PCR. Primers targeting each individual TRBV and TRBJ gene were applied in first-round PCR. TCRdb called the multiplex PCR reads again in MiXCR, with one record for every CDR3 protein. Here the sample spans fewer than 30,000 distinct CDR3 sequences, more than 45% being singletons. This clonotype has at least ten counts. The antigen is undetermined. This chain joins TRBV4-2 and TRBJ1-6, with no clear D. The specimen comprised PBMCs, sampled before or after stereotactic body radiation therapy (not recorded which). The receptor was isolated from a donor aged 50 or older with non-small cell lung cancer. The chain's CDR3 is CASSQEGLLSYNSPLHF. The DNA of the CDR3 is TGTGCCAGCAGCCAAGAAGGGCTCTTGTCCTATAATTCACCCCTCCACTTT.